The next 8 T cell receptor beta chains were all read from a single sample in a study of cytomegalovirus exposure and HLA in healthy donors. The primer mix had 60 Vbeta and 13 Jbeta primers. TCRdb keeps only in-frame clones here, not all; method: immunoSEQ multiplex PCR. The sample yields about 73,000 clones, roughly 70% seen once. The sample comprised PBMCs. The receptor set was obtained from a man in his 70s in good health and CMV-seronegative.

The CDR3 loop reads CASSRQGEGGYTF. The CDR3 bases are TGTGCCAGTAGTAGACAGGGTGAAGGTGGCTACACCTTC. V usage is TRBV19 and J usage is TRBJ1-2, with TRBD1 identical over 7 bases. The germline gives CDR1 LNHDA, CDR2 SQIVND (reference sequence). Germline trimming cut 4 bases from V and 7 bases from J; bases unmatched to any gene: 6. The CDR3 has 13 amino acids.

The rearrangement uses TRBV5-4 and TRBJ2-1, with a weak D call TRBD2 (6 bases). The CDR3 length is 15 residues. V lost 0 bases to trimming and J lost 4 bases, with 11 bases between them. Germline V gene lookup returns CDR1 SGHNT and CDR2 YYREEE (reference sequence). For the CDR3, the DNA is TGTGCCAGCAGCTTGGAGGCAGGGACTTACAATGAGCAGTTCTTC. Its protein product is CASSLEAGTYNEQFF. Full variable domain (remainder filled in from reference TRBV5-4 and TRBJ2-1): ETGVTQSPTHLIKTRGQQVTLRCSSQSGHNTVSWYQQALGQGPQFIFQYYREEENGRGNFPPRFSGLQFPNYSSELNVNALELDDSALYLCASSLEAGTYNEQFFGPGTRLTVL.

The J gene is TRBJ2-5, the V gene TRBV5-6; 13 nucleotides match TRBD2. The germline V gene has CDR1 SGHDT and CDR2 YYEEEE. CDR3 length equals 18 residues. The ends lost 0 bases at V and 3 bases at J; junction bases unmatched: 8. CDR3 amino acids: CASSLGTLAGGRKETQYF. The CDR3 coding sequence is TGTGCCAGCAGCTTGGGAACACTAGCGGGAGGGCGGAAAGAGACCCAGTACTTC.

This clone was counted between two and nine times. The chain is built from TRBV10-3 and TRBJ1-5; D ambiguous. This CDR3 spans 13 amino acids. Deletions cut 4 bases from V and 5 bases from J, with 9 bases between. Germline CDR1 ENHRY, CDR2 SYGVKD. The CDR3 sequence is CAISAEIDQPQHF. The CDR3 bases are TGTGCCATCAGTGCAGAAATCGATCAGCCCCAGCATTTT.

This chain uses TRBV18 with TRBJ2-1; 7 bases line up with TRBD1. The germline gives CDR1 KGHSH, CDR2 LQKENI. V dropped 4 bases and J dropped 5; count of bases not matched to a gene: 8. The CDR3 is 15 amino acids. The CDR3 loop reads CASSLTRDSNNEQFF. The CDR3 DNA sequence: TGTGCCAGCTCACTGACTCGGGACAGCAACAATGAGCAGTTCTTC.

V gene TRBV4-3 combines with J gene TRBJ2-5; D is undetermined. The DNA matches TRBJ2-7 better at its end, which makes the J call doubtful. The CDR3 has 14 amino acids. Germline V gives CDR1 LGHNA, CDR2 YSLEER. CDR3: CASSQGPDSYEQYF. In DNA form, the CDR3 reads TGCGCCAGCAGCCAAGGGCCTGACTCCTACGAGCAGTACTTC.

V gene TRBV27 combines with J gene TRBJ1-4; the match to TRBD1 covers 7 bases. Trimming took 5 bases from V and 1 from J; bases not matched to a gene: 10. Per the germline V gene, CDR1 is MNHEY and CDR2 is SMNVEV (reference sequence). This CDR3 comprises 17 residues. CDR3 amino acids: CASSQRQGPRTNEKLFF. For the CDR3, the DNA is TGTGCCAGCAGTCAGAGACAGGGCCCGCGAACTAATGAAAAACTGTTTTTT.

The rearrangement uses TRBV25-1 and TRBJ2-1; tentatively, D is TRBD2 (6 bases). Trimming cost V 2 bases and J 8 bases, with 16 bases left between them. Germline V CDR1 and CDR2: MGHDK, SYGVNS. This CDR3 comprises 15 residues. CDR3 nucleotides: TGTGCCAGCAGTGAAATTGGACCGGAGGGGTATGAGCAGTTCTTC. Translation gives CASSEIGPEGYEQFF.